These 27 T cell receptor beta chains were sequenced from one sample in a study of identical twins. In TCRdb, the 5' RACE reads were re-called with MiXCR into one record per CDR3 protein. The sample gives about 280,000 distinct CDR3 sequences, 6.5% to 9.5% of which show up once; approximately 2% is in the top ten. In addition, the sample was reused for a study of yellow fever vaccine responses in identical twins.

Sequenced input: memory (CD45RO+) T cells sorted from blood. The receptors here all came from a woman under 30 in good health.

At least ten counts were recorded for this clonotype. The J gene is TRBJ1-2, the V gene TRBV10-3; 8 bases line up with TRBD1. CDR1 and CDR2 from the germline V gene are ENHRY and SYGVKD. The junction had 8 bases not matched to a gene; V was cut back by 3 bases and J by 5 bases. CDR3 size: 15 residues. The chain's CDR3 is CAISDTGGRSYGYTF. The CDR3 DNA reads TGTGCCATCAGTGACACAGGGGGTCGCTCATATGGCTACACCTTC.

A word on this clonotype: This may arise from a read error, as a much more abundant clone is one base away. The gene calls are TRBV6-4 and TRBJ2-2, with 10 nucleotides matching TRBD2. J lost 3 bases, V lost 8 bases, and 6 bases had no gene match. This CDR3 has 15 residues. The germline gives CDR1 MRHNA, CDR2 SNTAGT. CDR3 region: CASCAGTSDTGELFF. CDR3 sequence (DNA): TGTGCCAGCTGTGCCGGGACTAGCGACACCGGGGAGCTGTTTTTT.

Many counts were recorded for this clonotype. The chain combines TRBV2 with TRBJ2-2, with D tentatively TRBD1 (6 bases). The CDR3 runs to 14 residues. V lost 6 bases, J lost 4 bases, and 12 bases lay in between. Looked up from germline, CDR1 is SNHLY and CDR2 is FYNNEI. CDR3 amino acids: CASRGTLLTGELFF. CDR3 sequence (DNA): TGTGCCAGCAGGGGGACACTACTCACCGGGGAGCTGTTTTTT.

In this sample, this clonotype turned up a few times. J is TRBJ2-4 and V is TRBV10-3; TRBD1 matches 7 bases. The germline gives CDR1 ENHRY, CDR2 SYGVKD. CDR3 length: 15 amino acids. The J segment lost 4 bases and the V segment lost 11 bases, leaving 14 bases of the junction unmatched. CDR3 amino acids: CAPPGQPTTKNIQYF. The DNA of the CDR3 is TGTGCCCCCCCGGGACAGCCGACGACTAAAAACATTCAGTACTTC.

This clonotype has just a few counts. The V and J genes are TRBV7-9 and TRBJ2-5; D is uncertain. CDR3 length: 13 residues. Germline V gene data show CDR1 as SEHNR and CDR2 as FQNEAQ (reference sequence). V was cut by 2 bases and J by 3 bases, with 7 bases left in between. The CDR3: CASSLMEKETQYF. The CDR3 nucleotides are TGTGCCAGCAGCTTAATGGAGAAAGAGACCCAGTACTTC. The variable domain in full, with the rest retrieved from reference TRBV7-9 and TRBJ2-5, is DTGVSQNPRHKITKRGQNVTFRCDPISEHNRLYWYRQTLGQGPEFLTYFQNEAQLEKSRLLSDRFSAERPKGSFSTLEIQRTEQGDSAMYLCASSLMEKETQYFGPGTRLLVL.

There are a few counts of this clonotype. The CDR3 spells CASRDRNYGYTF. CDR3 nucleotides: TGTGCCAGCAGAGACAGAAACTATGGCTACACCTTC. V is TRBV12-3 or TRBV12-4 and J is TRBJ1-2, with D perhaps TRBD1 (5 bases). The CDR3 extends over 12 amino acids. The V and J ends lost 6 bases and 2 bases respectively, with 7 bases between them.

This clonotype appeared a few times. The chain uses TRBV4-2 and TRBJ2-7; D remains ambiguous. Germline V gene sequence: CDR1 LGHNA, CDR2 YNFKEQ. Trimming took off 1 base at V and 4 bases at J, with 5 bases between the two ends. The CDR3 totals 12 residues. The DNA for the CDR3 is TGTGCCAGCAGCCAAGGACTTTACGAGCAGTACTTC. It codes for CASSQGLYEQYF.

This clonotype was seen more than once but under ten times. This chain links TRBV20-1 with TRBJ2-2; 9 nucleotides line up with TRBD2. Trimming cost V 2 bases and J 1 base; bases outside gene matches: 11. The CDR3 is 18 amino acids. CDR1 is DFQATT, CDR2 SNEGSKA, per germline (reference sequence). The CDR3 bases are TGCAGTGCTAGACCGGGGCTAGCGGGACCAGGGAACACCGGGGAGCTGTTTTTT. Residues: CSARPGLAGPGNTGELFF.

The chain carries TRBV15 and TRBJ1-3; 9 nucleotides match TRBD1. CDR1 and CDR2 from the germline V gene are LNHNV and YYDKDF (reference sequence). J gave up 0 bases and V 6 bases, and 12 bases lay outside the gene matches. The CDR3 consists of 18 residues. The CDR3 sequence: CATRTDRGQQYSGNTIYF. CDR3 sequence (DNA): TGTGCCACCAGAACGGACAGGGGTCAACAGTACTCTGGAAACACCATATATTTT. Based on the CDR3 plus reference TRBV15 and TRBJ1-3, the full variable domain is DAMVIQNPRYQVTQFGKPVTLSCSQTLNHNVMYWYQQKSSQAPKLLFHYYDKDFNNEADTPDNFQSRRPNTSFCFLDIRSPGLGDTAMYLCATRTDRGQQYSGNTIYFGEGSWLTVV.

The CDR3 loop reads CASSYSIAETYEQYF. The CDR3 nucleotides are TGTGCCAGCAGTTACTCGATAGCGGAGACCTACGAGCAGTACTTC. The V gene is TRBV6-5, the J gene TRBJ2-7, with D perhaps TRBD2 (6 bases). The CDR3 runs to 15 residues. Trimming removed 0 bases from V and 2 bases from J, with 11 bases in between. Germline CDR1 reads MNHEY; CDR2 reads SVGAGI.

This chain links TRBV7-2 with TRBJ2-1, with D tentatively TRBD1 (6 bases). Trimming removed 5 bases at V and 0 bases at J, with 11 bases between. The CDR3 covers 15 residues. The germline gives CDR1 SGHTA, CDR2 FQGNSA. For the CDR3, the DNA is TGTGCCAGCAGCCGAGGACAGAGCTCCTACAATGAGCAGTTCTTC. Its translation is CASSRGQSSYNEQFF.

This clonotype was seen a handful of times. This chain uses TRBV7-9 with TRBJ1-1; no clear D gene. CDR1 and CDR2 (germline): SEHNR, FQNEAQ (reference sequence). The V gene lost 3 bases and the J gene lost 6 bases, with 11 bases spanning the gap. The CDR3 is made up of 13 amino acids. This CDR3 reads CASSLGSVAEAFF. Written as DNA, the CDR3 is TGTGCCAGCAGCTTGGGGTCAGTGGCTGAAGCTTTCTTT.

The chain joins TRBV11-1 to TRBJ2-1, with a possible D match to TRBD2 (5 bases). Germline values: CDR1 SGHAT, CDR2 FQDESV (reference sequence). CDR3 length: 14 residues. The V gene lost 8 bases and the J gene lost 12 bases, with 23 bases spanning the gap. CDR3 region: CASRRSAAGVRQFF. CDR3 bases: TGTGCCAGCCGAAGATCAGCGGCGGGTGTGAGGCAGTTCTTC.

In its sample, this clonotype was seen a few times. The rearrangement links TRBV4-1 to TRBJ2-1; 9 bases are shared with TRBD2. V was pared by 3 bases and J by 7 bases, with 10 bases of the junction left unmatched. Germline V gene lookup returns CDR1 MGHRA and CDR2 YSYEKL. The CDR3 covers 16 residues. The CDR3 sequence is CASSHVRAGGANEQFF. The CDR3 nucleotides read TGCGCCAGCAGCCATGTCCGGGCGGGAGGGGCGAATGAGCAGTTCTTC.

This clonotype has at least ten counts. The rearrangement uses TRBV5-1 and TRBJ2-2; D is undetermined. Germline lookup yields CDR1 SGHRS and CDR2 YFSETQ. This CDR3 region has 16 residues. Between the trimmed V and J ends, which lost 4 bases and 0 bases, there was a span of 13 bases. CDR3 sequence: CASSAIIPPNTGELFF. Here the CDR3 DNA reads TGCGCCAGCAGCGCGATTATCCCGCCGAACACCGGGGAGCTGTTTTTT.

CDR3 in DNA: TGTGCCAGCAGCCCGTGGGCGGGAGAAGGCACAGATACGCAGTATTTT. This codes for CASSPWAGEGTDTQYF. This chain links TRBV11-3 with TRBJ2-3; 7 bases match TRBD2. Germline CDR1 SGHNT, CDR2 YENEEA. After removal of 5 bases from V and 1 base from J, the junction contained 9 bases not matched to a gene. CDR3 length equals 16 residues. Together with reference TRBV11-3 and TRBJ2-3, the CDR3 gives the full variable domain: EAGVVQSPRYKIIEKKQPVAFWCNPISGHNTLYWYLQNLGQGPELLIRYENEEAVDDSQLPKDRFSAERLKGVDSTLKIQPAELGDSAVYLCASSPWAGEGTDTQYFGPGTRLTVL.

This clonotype has a count of ten or more. The chain recombines TRBV2 with TRBJ2-5; a weak D match, TRBD1 (6 bases). This CDR3 contains 13 residues. Germline V gene sequence: CDR1 SNHLY, CDR2 FYNNEI. Trimming took 3 bases from V and 4 from J, leaving 9 bases between them. For the CDR3, the DNA is TGTGCCAGCAGTGAGCAGGGGCCAGAGACCCAGTACTTC. Translation gives CASSEQGPETQYF.

This clonotype was detected only a few times. The chain is built from TRBV3-1 and TRBJ2-2; 11 positions agree with TRBD1. Germline trimming cut 4 bases from V and 9 bases from J; bases unmatched to any gene: 10. This CDR3 contains 16 residues. Germline V gene sequence: CDR1 LGHDT, CDR2 YNNKEL (reference sequence). CDR3 sequence (DNA): TGTGCCAGCAGCCGAGAAGGACAGGGGGCGCAGTGGGAGCTGTTTTTT. It codes for CASSREGQGAQWELFF.

The chain employs TRBV10-2 and TRBJ2-2; D gene ambiguous. Deletions cut 9 bases from V and 0 bases from J, with 11 bases between. Germline assignment: CDR1 WSHSY and CDR2 SAAADI. The length of the CDR3 is 14 residues. The CDR3 spells CASSGVTNTGELFF. The CDR3 bases are TGCGCCAGTTCTGGGGTGACGAACACCGGGGAGCTGTTTTTT.

J is TRBJ1-4 and V is TRBV20-1; 7 bases are a match to TRBD1. CDR1 is DFQATT, CDR2 SNEGSKA, per germline (reference sequence). V trimming: 6 bases; J trimming: 0 bases; junction bases outside the gene matches: 7. The CDR3 is made up of 15 amino acids. The CDR3 protein is CSARTGLSTNEKLFF. The CDR3 region has the DNA TGCAGTGCGAGGACAGGCCTTTCAACTAATGAAAAACTGTTTTTT.

For this clonotype: One base away lies a much larger clone, so this may be a sequencing read error. Given the absence of the conserved phenylalanine or tryptophan at the CDR3 end, a read error is likely. The chain joins TRBV3-1 to TRBJ1-2; D ambiguous. This CDR3 has 12 amino acids. Germline assignment: CDR1 LGHDT and CDR2 YNNKEL (reference sequence). Trimming took 1 base from V and 0 from J, leaving 0 bases between them. The CDR3 here is CASSQANYGYTL. CDR3 coding DNA: TGTGCCAGCAGCCAAGCTAACTATGGCTACACCCTC.

The rearrangement joins TRBV12-3 or TRBV12-4 to TRBJ2-5; 14 bases are shared with TRBD2. There are 19 residues in the CDR3. V lost 6 bases and J lost 4; bases outside the gene matches: 16. The CDR3 reads CASSWVGSGTSGRIETQYF. The CDR3 nucleotides read TGTGCCAGCAGCTGGGTTGGGTCCGGGACTAGCGGGAGAATAGAGACCCAGTACTTC.

In its sample, this clonotype was seen a few times. The V and J genes are TRBV5-1 and TRBJ1-1; tentatively, D is TRBD1 (6 bases). V lost 0 bases and J 6 bases, leaving 9 bases between the germline ends. The CDR3 has 13 residues. Germline V gene data show CDR1 as SGHRS and CDR2 as YFSETQ. The DNA for the CDR3 is TGCGCCAGCAGCTTGGACAGGGCCGCTGAAGCTTTCTTT. Protein: CASSLDRAAEAFF.

In its sample, this clonotype was seen a few times. This chain joins TRBV5-1 and TRBJ1-2, with D perhaps TRBD1 (5 bases). The germline V gene has CDR1 SGHRS and CDR2 YFSETQ. CDR3 length equals 13 residues. Between the trimmed V and J ends, which lost 0 bases and 6 bases, there was a span of 9 bases. CDR3 sequence: CASSLETADGYTF. CDR3 sequence (DNA): TGCGCCAGCAGCTTGGAGACAGCCGATGGCTACACCTTC. The whole variable domain, filled in from reference TRBV5-1 and TRBJ1-2, reads KAGVTQTPRYLIKTRGQQVTLSCSPISGHRSVSWYQQTPGQGLQFLFEYFSETQRNKGNFPGRFSGRQFSNSRSEMNVSTLELGDSALYLCASSLETADGYTFGSGTRLTVV.

The gene calls are TRBV6-2 or TRBV6-3 and TRBJ2-1; 12 positions match TRBD2. The CDR3 totals 14 residues. CDR1 and CDR2 from the germline V gene are MNHEY and SVGEGT. Trimming took 2 bases from V and 10 from J; bases not matched to a gene: 3. The CDR3 loop is CASSYTGTSGEQFF. DNA for the CDR3: TGTGCCAGCAGTTACACCGGGACTAGCGGGGAGCAGTTCTTC.

This clonotype was detected many times. The rearrangement joins TRBV25-1 to TRBJ2-5; 8 nucleotides match TRBD1. Trimming removed 7 bases from V and 4 bases from J; junction bases left unmatched: 8. The CDR3 length is 14 residues. The germline gives CDR1 MGHDK, CDR2 SYGVNS. CDR3 in DNA: TGTGCCAGCACAGAGGGCAGGGGGCTAGAGACCCAGTACTTC. Encoded protein: CASTEGRGLETQYF.

This clonotype was observed at least ten times. The genes are TRBV12-3 or TRBV12-4 and TRBJ2-7, with a possible D match to TRBD2 (6 bases). This CDR3 region has 13 residues. CDR3 nucleotides: TGTGCAATTTGCGGGGTCTCCAGGAACGAGCAGTACTTC. As protein: CAICGVSRNEQYF.